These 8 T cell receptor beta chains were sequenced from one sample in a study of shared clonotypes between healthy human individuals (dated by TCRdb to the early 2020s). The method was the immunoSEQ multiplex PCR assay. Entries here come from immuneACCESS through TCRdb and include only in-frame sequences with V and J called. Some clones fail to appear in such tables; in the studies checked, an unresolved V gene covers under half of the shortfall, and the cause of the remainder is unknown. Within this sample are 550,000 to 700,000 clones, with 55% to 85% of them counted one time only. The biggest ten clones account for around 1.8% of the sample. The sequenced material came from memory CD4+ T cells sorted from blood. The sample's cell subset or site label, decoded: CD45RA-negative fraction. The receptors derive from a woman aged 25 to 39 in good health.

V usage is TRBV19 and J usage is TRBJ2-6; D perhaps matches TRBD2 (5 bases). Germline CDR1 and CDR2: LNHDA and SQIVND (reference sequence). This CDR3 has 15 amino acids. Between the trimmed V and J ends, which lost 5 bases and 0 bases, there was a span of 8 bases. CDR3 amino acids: CASSSTSSGANVLTF. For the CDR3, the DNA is TGTGCCAGTAGTTCAACTAGCTCTGGGGCCAACGTCCTGACTTTC.

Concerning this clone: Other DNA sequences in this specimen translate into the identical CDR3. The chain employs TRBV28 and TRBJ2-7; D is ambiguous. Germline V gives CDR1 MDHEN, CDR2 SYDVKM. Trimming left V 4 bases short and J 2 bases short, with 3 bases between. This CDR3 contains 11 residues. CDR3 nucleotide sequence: TGTGCCAGCAGTTCCCCCTACGAGCAGTACTTC. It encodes CASSSPYEQYF.

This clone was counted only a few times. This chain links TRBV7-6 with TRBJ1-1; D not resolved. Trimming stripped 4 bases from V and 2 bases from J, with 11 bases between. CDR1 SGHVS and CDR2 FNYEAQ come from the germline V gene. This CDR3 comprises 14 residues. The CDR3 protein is CASSSEPANTEAFF. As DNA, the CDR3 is TGTGCCAGCAGCTCCGAGCCAGCCAACACTGAAGCTTTCTTT.

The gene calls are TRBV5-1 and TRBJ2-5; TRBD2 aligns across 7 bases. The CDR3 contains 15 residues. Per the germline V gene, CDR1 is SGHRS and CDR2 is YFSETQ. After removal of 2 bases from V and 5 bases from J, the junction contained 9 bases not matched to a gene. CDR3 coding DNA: TGCGCCAGCAGCTTTCAGCGGGAAGTCGCGGAGACCCAGTACTTC. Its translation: CASSFQREVAETQYF.

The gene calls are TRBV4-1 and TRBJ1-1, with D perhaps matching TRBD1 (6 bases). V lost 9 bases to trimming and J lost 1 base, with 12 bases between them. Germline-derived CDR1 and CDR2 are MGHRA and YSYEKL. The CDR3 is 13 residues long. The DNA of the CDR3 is TGCGCCAGTACACAGGGATCGAACACTGAAGCTTTCTTT. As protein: CASTQGSNTEAFF.

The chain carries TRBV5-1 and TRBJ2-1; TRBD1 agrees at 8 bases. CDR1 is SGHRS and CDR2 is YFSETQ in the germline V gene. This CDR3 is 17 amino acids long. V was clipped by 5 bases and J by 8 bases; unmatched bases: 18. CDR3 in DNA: TGCGCCAGCAGAGTCCGATTCCGGGACAGGAGGATTGATGAGCAGTTCTTC. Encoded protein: CASRVRFRDRRIDEQFF.

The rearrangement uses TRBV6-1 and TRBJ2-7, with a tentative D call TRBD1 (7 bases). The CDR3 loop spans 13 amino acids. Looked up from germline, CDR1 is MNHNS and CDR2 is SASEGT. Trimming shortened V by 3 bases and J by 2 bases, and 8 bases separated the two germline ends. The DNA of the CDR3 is TGTGCCAGCAGTGACAGGGGGGCCTACGAGCAGTACTTC. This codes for CASSDRGAYEQYF.

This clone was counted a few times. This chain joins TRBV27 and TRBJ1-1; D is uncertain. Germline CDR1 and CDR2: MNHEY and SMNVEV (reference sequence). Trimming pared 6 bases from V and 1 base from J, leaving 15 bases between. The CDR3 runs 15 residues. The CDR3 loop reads CASRLYRTGNTEAFF. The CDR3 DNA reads TGTGCCAGCAGACTATATCGAACTGGGAACACTGAAGCTTTCTTT.